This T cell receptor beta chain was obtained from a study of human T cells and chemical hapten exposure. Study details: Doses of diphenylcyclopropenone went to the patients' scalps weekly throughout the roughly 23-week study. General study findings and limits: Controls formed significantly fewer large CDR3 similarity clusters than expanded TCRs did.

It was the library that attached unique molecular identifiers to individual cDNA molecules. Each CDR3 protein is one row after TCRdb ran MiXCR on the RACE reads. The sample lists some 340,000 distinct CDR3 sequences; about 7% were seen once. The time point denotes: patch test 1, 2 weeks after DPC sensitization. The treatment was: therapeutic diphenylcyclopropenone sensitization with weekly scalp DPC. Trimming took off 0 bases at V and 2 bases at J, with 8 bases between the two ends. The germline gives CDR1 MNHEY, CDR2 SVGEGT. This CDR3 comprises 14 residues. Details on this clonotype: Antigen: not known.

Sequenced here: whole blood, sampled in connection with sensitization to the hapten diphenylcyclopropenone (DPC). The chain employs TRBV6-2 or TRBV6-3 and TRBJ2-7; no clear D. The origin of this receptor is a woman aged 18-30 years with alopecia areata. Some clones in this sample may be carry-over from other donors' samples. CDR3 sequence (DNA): TGTGCCAGCAGTTACTCGGGCGGACCCTACGAGCAGTACTTC. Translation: CASSYSGGPYEQYF.